This T cell receptor (beta chain) was captured by sequencing in a study of shared clonotypes between healthy human individuals. Study-wide context: Samples came from two female and a few male donors aged 18 to 49.

Germline lookup yields CDR1 SGHVS and CDR2 FQNEAQ. The CDR3 sequence is 15 residues long. The V segment lost 3 bases and the J segment 5 bases; nucleotides outside the gene matches: 6. In the authors' workflow: Filtering differed since immunoSEQ provided only junctions, with no quality scores. The method was immunoSEQ multiplex PCR; TCRdb's version includes in-frame clones alone and lacks a portion of them. V and J calls plus clone size are reproduced from that table; the DNA served to infer D and trimming. The data contain approximately 510,000 clones, 75% to 85% of them singletons. Researchers drew on about 90 million PBMCs for genomic DNA from unsorted samples.

The sequence was collected from a woman in her thirties or forties in good health. Some clones in this sample may be carry-over from other donors' samples. The rearrangement joins TRBV7-8 to TRBJ2-3, with 9 nucleotides matching TRBD1. What was sequenced was PBMCs. The CDR3 DNA reads TGTGCCAGCAGCTTCCGGGACAGGGTAATAGATACGCAGTATTTT. Protein sequence: CASSFRDRVIDTQYF.